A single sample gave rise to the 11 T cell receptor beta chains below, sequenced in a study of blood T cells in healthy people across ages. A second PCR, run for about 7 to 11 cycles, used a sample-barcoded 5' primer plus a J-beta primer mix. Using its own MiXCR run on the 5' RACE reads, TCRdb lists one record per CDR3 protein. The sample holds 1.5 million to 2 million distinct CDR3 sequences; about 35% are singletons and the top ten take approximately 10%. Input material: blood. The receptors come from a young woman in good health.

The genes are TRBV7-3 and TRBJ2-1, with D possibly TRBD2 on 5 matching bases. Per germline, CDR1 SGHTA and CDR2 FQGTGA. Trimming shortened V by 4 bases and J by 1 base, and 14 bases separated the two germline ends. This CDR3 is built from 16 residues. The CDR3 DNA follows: TGTGCCAGCAGCTCTAAAAAGCGGCCTTCCTACAATGAGCAGTTCTTC. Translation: CASSSKKRPSYNEQFF.

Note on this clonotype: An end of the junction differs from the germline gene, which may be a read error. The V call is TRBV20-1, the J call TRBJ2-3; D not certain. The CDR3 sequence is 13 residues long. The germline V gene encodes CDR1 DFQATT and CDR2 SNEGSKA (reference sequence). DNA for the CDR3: TGCAGAGCTAGGTACGGCCCCCAAGATACGCAGTATTTT. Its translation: CRARYGPQDTQYF.

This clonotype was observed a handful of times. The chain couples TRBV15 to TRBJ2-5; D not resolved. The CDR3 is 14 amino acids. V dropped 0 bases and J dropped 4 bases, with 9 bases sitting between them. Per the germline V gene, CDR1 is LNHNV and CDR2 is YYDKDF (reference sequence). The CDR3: CATSRDEVGETQYF. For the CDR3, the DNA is TGTGCCACCAGCAGAGACGAGGTTGGAGAGACCCAGTACTTC.

CDR3 coding DNA: TGTGCCAGCAGCCCGACTGAAACAGGGAATGGGGCTTACAATGAGCAGTTCTTC. Translation gives CASSPTETGNGAYNEQFF. This rearrangement joins TRBV7-3 to TRBJ2-1, with D maybe TRBD1 (6 bases). CDR3 length: 18 amino acids. V shed 5 bases and J shed 4 bases, with 24 bases lying between them. The germline CDR1 and CDR2 sequences are SGHTA and FQGTGA.

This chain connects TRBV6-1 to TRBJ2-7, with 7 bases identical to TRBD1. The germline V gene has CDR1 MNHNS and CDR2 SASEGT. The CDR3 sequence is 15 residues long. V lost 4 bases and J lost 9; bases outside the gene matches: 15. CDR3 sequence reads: CASSGGQTVSRGQYF. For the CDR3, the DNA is TGTGCCAGCAGTGGGGGACAGACCGTGTCCCGCGGGCAGTACTTC.

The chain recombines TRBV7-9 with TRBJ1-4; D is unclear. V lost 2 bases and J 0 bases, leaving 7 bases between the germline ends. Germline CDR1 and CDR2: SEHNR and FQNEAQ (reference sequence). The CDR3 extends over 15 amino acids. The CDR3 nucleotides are TGTGCCAGCAGCTTATCTGCCTCAACTAATGAAAAACTGTTTTTT. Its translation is CASSLSASTNEKLFF.

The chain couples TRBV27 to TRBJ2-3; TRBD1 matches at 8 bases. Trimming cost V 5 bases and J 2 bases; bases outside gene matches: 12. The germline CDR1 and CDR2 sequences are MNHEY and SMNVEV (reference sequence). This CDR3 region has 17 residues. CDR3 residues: CASSILLSTGATDTQYF. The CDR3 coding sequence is TGTGCCAGCAGTATTCTCTTGTCGACAGGGGCCACAGATACGCAGTATTTT.

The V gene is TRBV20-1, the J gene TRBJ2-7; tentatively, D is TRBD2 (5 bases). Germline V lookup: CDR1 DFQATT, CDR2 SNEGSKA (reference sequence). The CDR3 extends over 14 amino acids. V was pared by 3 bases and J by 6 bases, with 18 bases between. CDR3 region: CSASIPGNEGEQYF. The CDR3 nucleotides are TGCAGTGCTAGTATCCCCGGGAATGAAGGCGAGCAGTACTTC.

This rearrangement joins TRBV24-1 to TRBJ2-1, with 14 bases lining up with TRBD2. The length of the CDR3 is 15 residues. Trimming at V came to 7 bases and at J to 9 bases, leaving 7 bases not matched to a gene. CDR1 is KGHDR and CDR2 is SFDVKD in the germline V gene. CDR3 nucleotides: TGTGCCACCAGGGAGACTAGCGGGAGGGCAAGTGAGCAGTTCTTC. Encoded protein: CATRETSGRASEQFF.

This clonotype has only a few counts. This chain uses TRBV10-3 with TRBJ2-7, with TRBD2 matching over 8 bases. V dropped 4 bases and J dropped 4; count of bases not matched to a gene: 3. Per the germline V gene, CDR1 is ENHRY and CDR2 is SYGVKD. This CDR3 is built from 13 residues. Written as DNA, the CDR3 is TGTGCCATCAGTGTAAGCGGGGGATACGAGCAGTACTTC. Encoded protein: CAISVSGGYEQYF.

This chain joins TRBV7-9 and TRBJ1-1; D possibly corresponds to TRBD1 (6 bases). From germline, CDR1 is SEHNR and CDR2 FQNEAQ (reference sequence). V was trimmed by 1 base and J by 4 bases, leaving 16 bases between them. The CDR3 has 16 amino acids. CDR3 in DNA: TGTGCCAGCAGCTTAGGTGGGGGGCCGGGGGGCACTGAAGCTTTCTTT. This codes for CASSLGGGPGGTEAFF. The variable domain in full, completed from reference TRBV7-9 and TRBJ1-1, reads DTGVSQNPRHKITKRGQNVTFRCDPISEHNRLYWYRQTLGQGPEFLTYFQNEAQLEKSRLLSDRFSAERPKGSFSTLEIQRTEQGDSAMYLCASSLGGGPGGTEAFFGQGTRLTVV.